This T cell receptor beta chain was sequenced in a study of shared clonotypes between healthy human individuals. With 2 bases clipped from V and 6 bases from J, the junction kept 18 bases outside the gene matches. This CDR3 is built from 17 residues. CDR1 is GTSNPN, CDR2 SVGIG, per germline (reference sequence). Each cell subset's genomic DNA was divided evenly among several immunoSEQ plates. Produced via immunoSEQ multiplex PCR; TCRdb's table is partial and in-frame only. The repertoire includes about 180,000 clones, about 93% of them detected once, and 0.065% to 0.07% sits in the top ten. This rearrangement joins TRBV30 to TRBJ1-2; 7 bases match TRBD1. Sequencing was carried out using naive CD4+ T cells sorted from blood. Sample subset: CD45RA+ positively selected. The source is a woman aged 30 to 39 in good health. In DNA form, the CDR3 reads TGTGCCTGGAGTCGACCTCTCCCGGGACAGACAATCCATGGCTACACCTTC. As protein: CAWSRPLPGQTIHGYTF.